This T cell receptor beta chain was identified in a study of CD4 T cells in relation to SARS-CoV-2 and coronaviruses. The unexposed donors gave CD4+ T cells in about 2010-2019, prior to COVID-19. After approximately ten days of culture, CD4+ T cells were isolated. As regards this clone: The antigen is undetermined.

Here immunoSEQ multiplex PCR was the method, and the copy in TCRdb shows in-frame clones only, minus some. The sample holds 26,000 or so clones, around 76% seen once. The ends were cut back, 10 bases at V and 6 bases at J, with 18 bases in the middle. The CDR3 is 14 amino acids. Germline loops: CDR1 MGHDK, CDR2 SYGVNS. Sequencing was carried out using CD4+ T cells from PBMCs, cultured in vitro. The gene calls are TRBV25-1 and TRBJ2-2; weak D call: TRBD1 (5 bases). The sequence was obtained from a human donor in good health. The CDR3 coding sequence is TGTGCCACCTCCCCAGGGCGCGGTTCCGGGGAGCTGTTTTTT. Its translation is CATSPGRGSGELFF.